The 20 T cell receptor beta chains presented below share a single source sample, sequenced in a study of blood T cell repertoires in COVID-19. Here immunoSEQ multiplex PCR was the method, and the copy in TCRdb shows in-frame clones only, minus some. The repertoire holds 90,000 to 150,000 clones, with roughly 79% as singletons. The sample was peripheral blood. These receptors all stem from a human donor in a cohort sampled during active COVID-19.

The chain is built from TRBV24-1 and TRBJ1-2, with D possibly being TRBD1 (6 bases). Per germline, CDR1 KGHDR and CDR2 SFDVKD. Trimming pared 2 bases from V and 5 bases from J, leaving 14 bases between. The CDR3 is 15 amino acids. The CDR3, as DNA: TGTGCCACCAGTGATTCACCGGGACAAGGGTATGGCTACACCTTC. Protein: CATSDSPGQGYGYTF.

The chain recombines TRBV27 with TRBJ2-3; D perhaps matches TRBD2 (7 bases). V was trimmed by 5 bases and J by 0 bases, leaving 21 bases between them. Germline values: CDR1 MNHEY, CDR2 SMNVEV (reference sequence). The CDR3 has 18 residues. The CDR3 spells CASSLAPPGRGSTDTQYF. Here the CDR3 DNA reads TGTGCCAGCAGTCTCGCCCCCCCAGGGAGGGGGAGCACAGATACGCAGTATTTT.

V and J are TRBV30 and TRBJ2-2; 12 bases are a match to TRBD2. Germline assignment: CDR1 GTSNPN and CDR2 SVGIG (reference sequence). V shed 2 bases, J shed 7 bases, and the junction held 8 bases outside the gene matches. The CDR3 extends over 16 amino acids. The CDR3, as DNA: TGTGCCTGGAGTCCAAGGGGACTAGCGGGTAACGGGGAGCTGTTTTTT. Protein: CAWSPRGLAGNGELFF.

The rearrangement links TRBV28 to TRBJ1-2; D may be TRBD1 (6 bases). Trimming removed 4 bases from V and 4 bases from J, with 10 bases in between. The CDR3 covers 13 residues. The germline CDR1 and CDR2 sequences are MDHEN and SYDVKM. The CDR3 DNA is TGTGCCAGCAGTTGGGGGCATAGCTATGGCTACACCTTC. Translating gives CASSWGHSYGYTF.

This chain links TRBV7-9 with TRBJ1-4; TRBD1 might be the D (6 bases). The CDR3 length is 14 residues. Germline V gives CDR1 SEHNR, CDR2 FQNEAQ (reference sequence). V dropped 6 bases and J dropped 7 bases, with 15 bases sitting between them. This CDR3 is CASSRGASGEKLFF. CDR3 DNA sequence: TGTGCCAGCAGTCGGGGGGCGAGCGGTGAAAAACTGTTTTTT.

The V and J genes are TRBV6-6 and TRBJ1-1; 9 nucleotides align to TRBD1. Germline-derived CDR1 and CDR2 are MNHNY and SVGAGI (reference sequence). The CDR3 runs 14 residues. V dropped 5 bases and J dropped 4; count of bases not matched to a gene: 5. CDR3 in DNA: TGTGCCAGCAGTCGCGACAGGGGGTTCACTGAAGCTTTCTTT. Protein sequence: CASSRDRGFTEAFF.

This clone has a handful of counts. The genes are TRBV5-1 and TRBJ2-7, with a tentative D call TRBD2 (7 bases). Trimming left V 3 bases short and J 1 base short, with 20 bases between. From germline, CDR1 is SGHRS and CDR2 YFSETQ. CDR3 length: 17 residues. The CDR3 bases are TGCGCCAGCAGCTGGTGGCGGGGGCAGGGTAAATCCTACGAGCAGTACTTC. Its protein product is CASSWWRGQGKSYEQYF.

The V gene is TRBV28, the J gene TRBJ1-3; D not certain. Trimming cost V 5 bases and J 0 bases, with 17 bases left between them. The CDR3 has 17 residues. Germline CDR1 reads MDHEN; CDR2 reads SYDVKM. The CDR3 DNA reads as TGTGCCAGCAGTCCCCTCCCCCCTTCCAGCTCTGGAAACACCATATATTTT. Translated: CASSPLPPSSSGNTIYF. Combining the CDR3 with reference TRBV28 and TRBJ1-3 gives the whole variable domain DVKVTQSSRYLVKRTGEKVFLECVQDMDHENMFWYRQDPGLGLRLIYFSYDVKMKEKGDIPEGYSVSREKKERFSLILESASTNQTSMYLCASSPLPPSSSGNTIYFGEGSWLTVV.

This clone was detected only once. This chain links TRBV19 with TRBJ1-4; D not resolved. This CDR3 is 14 amino acids long. Germline assignment: CDR1 LNHDA and CDR2 SQIVND (reference sequence). V was cut by 6 bases and J by 6 bases, with 14 bases left in between. The CDR3 region has the DNA TGTGCCAGTAGCCCGATACAGAGGGATGAAAAACTGTTTTTT. This translates into CASSPIQRDEKLFF.

This clone was found a few times. The chain recombines TRBV9 with TRBJ2-1, with 8 nucleotides matching TRBD2. V shed 1 base, J shed 8 bases, and the junction held 8 bases outside the gene matches. The CDR3 is made up of 15 amino acids. Germline V gene data show CDR1 as SGDLS and CDR2 as YYNGEE. The CDR3 DNA reads TGTGCCAGCAGCGTAAGGGCGGGGGGAATCTATGAGCAGTTCTTC. This translates into CASSVRAGGIYEQFF.

This chain joins TRBV27 and TRBJ2-3; D may be TRBD2 (6 bases). CDR1 MNHEY and CDR2 SMNVEV come from the germline V gene (reference sequence). This CDR3 is 17 amino acids long. Deletions cut 6 bases from V and 4 bases from J, with 23 bases between. In DNA form, the CDR3 reads TGTGCCAGCAGCCCCTCCCGGGGTAGCGGAAGAGCAGATACGCAGTATTTT. This gives the protein CASSPSRGSGRADTQYF.

As DNA, the CDR3 is TGTGCCAGCAGTCCCGGGACAGGGTGGCAGCCCCAGCATTTT. It yields the protein CASSPGTGWQPQHF. The V call is TRBV2, the J call TRBJ1-5; 9 nucleotides align to TRBD1. Germline V gives CDR1 SNHLY, CDR2 FYNNEI. This CDR3 region has 14 residues. V shed 5 bases, J shed 7 bases, and the junction held 6 bases outside the gene matches.

V is TRBV6-2 or TRBV6-3 and J is TRBJ2-1; tentative D call: TRBD2 (5 bases). Trimming took off 4 bases at V and 6 bases at J, with 13 bases between the two ends. Per germline, CDR1 MNHEY and CDR2 SVGEGT. The CDR3 is 14 amino acids. This CDR3 is CASSSPQRVNEQFF. In nucleotides, the CDR3 is TGTGCCAGCAGTTCCCCCCAGAGGGTCAATGAGCAGTTCTTC.

For the CDR3, the DNA is TGTGCCAGCAGTGAGGAGAAAGGGGGCTATGGCTACACCTTC. This translates into CASSEEKGGYGYTF. J is TRBJ1-2 and V is TRBV2, with D perhaps matching TRBD1 (6 bases). V lost 3 bases, J lost 4 bases, and 12 bases lay in between. This CDR3 comprises 14 residues. Germline CDR1 is SNHLY and CDR2 is FYNNEI. The entire variable domain, with the rest obtained from reference TRBV2 and TRBJ1-2, is as follows: EPEVTQTPSHQVTQMGQEVILRCVPISNHLYFYWYRQILGQKVEFLVSFYNNEISEKSEIFDDQFSVERPDGSNFTLKIRSTKLEDSAMYFCASSEEKGGYGYTFGSGTRLTVV.

The chain uses TRBV2 and TRBJ1-5, with D possibly matching TRBD1 (6 bases). From germline, CDR1 is SNHLY and CDR2 FYNNEI. The CDR3 runs 13 residues. V was cut by 7 bases and J by 4 bases, with 11 bases left in between. The CDR3, as DNA: TGTGCCAGCAATGGACAGCTGAATCAGCCCCAGCATTTT. Translation gives CASNGQLNQPQHF.

This chain joins TRBV2 and TRBJ2-3, with D possibly being TRBD1 (5 bases). The CDR3 sequence is 15 residues long. The V end was cut by 2 bases, the J end by 4 bases, with 13 bases between. CDR1 and CDR2 from the germline V gene are SNHLY and FYNNEI. Here the CDR3 reads CASSESQAVADTQYF. CDR3 nucleotides: TGTGCCAGCAGTGAATCACAGGCAGTCGCAGATACGCAGTATTTT. Based on the CDR3 plus reference TRBV2 and TRBJ2-3, the full variable domain is EPEVTQTPSHQVTQMGQEVILRCVPISNHLYFYWYRQILGQKVEFLVSFYNNEISEKSEIFDDQFSVERPDGSNFTLKIRSTKLEDSAMYFCASSESQAVADTQYFGPGTRLTVL.

The chain carries TRBV7-3 and TRBJ1-6; D might be TRBD1 (6 bases). The length of the CDR3 is 15 residues. Germline assignment: CDR1 SGHTA and CDR2 FQGTGA. Trimming took off 4 bases at V and 6 bases at J, with 13 bases between the two ends. The CDR3 loop is CASSSHRTANSPLHF. The CDR3 DNA reads TGTGCCAGCAGCTCCCATCGGACAGCTAATTCACCCCTCCACTTT.

The chain employs TRBV19 and TRBJ1-5; weak D call: TRBD1 (5 bases). V lost 7 bases to trimming and J lost 4 bases, with 17 bases between them. The CDR3 contains 15 residues. CDR1 LNHDA and CDR2 SQIVND come from the germline V gene (reference sequence). The CDR3 protein is CASTPDNAKNQPQHF. In nucleotides, the CDR3 is TGTGCCAGTACTCCGGACAACGCAAAGAATCAGCCCCAGCATTTT.

This clone came up once. This rearrangement joins TRBV19 to TRBJ2-7; tentative D call: TRBD1 (6 bases). In germline, CDR1 is LNHDA, CDR2 SQIVND (reference sequence). Deletions cut 4 bases from V and 7 bases from J, with 14 bases between. This CDR3 has 13 residues. The CDR3 spells CASSSIQGGEQYF. The CDR3, as DNA: TGTGCCAGTAGTAGTATACAGGGTGGTGAGCAGTACTTC.

The chain has TRBV7-2 and TRBJ2-3; TRBD2 aligns across 7 bases. V shed 4 bases and J 4 bases; nucleotides not matched to a gene: 11. The CDR3 runs to 16 residues. CDR1 and CDR2 (germline): SGHTA, FQGNSA. The CDR3 DNA reads as TGTGCCAGCAGCTACAGTCCCAGCGGGAACGCAGATACGCAGTATTTT. This translates into CASSYSPSGNADTQYF. Filled out from reference TRBV7-2 and TRBJ2-3, the complete variable domain reads GAGVSQSPSNKVTEKGKDVELRCDPISGHTALYWYRQSLGQGLEFLIYFQGNSAPDKSGLPSDRFSAERTGGSVSTLTIQRTQQEDSAVYLCASSYSPSGNADTQYFGPGTRLTVL.